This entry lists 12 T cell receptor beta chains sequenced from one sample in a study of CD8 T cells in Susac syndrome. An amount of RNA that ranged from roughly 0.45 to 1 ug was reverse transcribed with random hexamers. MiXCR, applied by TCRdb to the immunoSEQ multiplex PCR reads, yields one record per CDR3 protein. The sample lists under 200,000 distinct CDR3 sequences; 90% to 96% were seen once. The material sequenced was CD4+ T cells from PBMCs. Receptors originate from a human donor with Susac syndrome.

The CDR3 loop reads CATSDQGVNQPQHF. CDR3 nucleotide sequence: TGTGCCACCAGTGATCAAGGGGTCAATCAGCCCCAGCATTTT. The chain carries TRBV24-1 and TRBJ1-5; D perhaps matches TRBD1 (5 bases). The CDR3 runs 14 residues. V was clipped by 3 bases and J by 3 bases, with 8 bases between them. CDR1 is KGHDR, CDR2 SFDVKD, per germline.

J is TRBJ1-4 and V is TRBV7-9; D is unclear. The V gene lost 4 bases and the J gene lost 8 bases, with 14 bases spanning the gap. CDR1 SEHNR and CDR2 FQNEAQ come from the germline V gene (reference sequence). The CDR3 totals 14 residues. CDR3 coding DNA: TGTGCCAGCAGCTCCAGAGGGATTGGGGAAAAACTGTTTTTT. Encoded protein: CASSSRGIGEKLFF.

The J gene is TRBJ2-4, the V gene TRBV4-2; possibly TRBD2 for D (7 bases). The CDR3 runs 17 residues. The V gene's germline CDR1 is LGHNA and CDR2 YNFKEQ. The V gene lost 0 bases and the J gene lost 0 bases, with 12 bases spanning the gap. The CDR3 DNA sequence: TGTGCCAGCAGCCAAGAGTCGGGGGGCGGAGCCAAAAACATTCAGTACTTC. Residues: CASSQESGGGAKNIQYF.

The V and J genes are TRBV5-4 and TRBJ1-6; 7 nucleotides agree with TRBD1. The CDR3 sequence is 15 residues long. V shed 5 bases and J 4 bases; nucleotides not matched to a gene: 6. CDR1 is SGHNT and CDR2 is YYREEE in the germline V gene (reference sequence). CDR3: CASRSAGGYNSPLHF. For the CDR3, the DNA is TGTGCCAGCAGATCCGCAGGGGGGTATAATTCACCCCTCCACTTT.

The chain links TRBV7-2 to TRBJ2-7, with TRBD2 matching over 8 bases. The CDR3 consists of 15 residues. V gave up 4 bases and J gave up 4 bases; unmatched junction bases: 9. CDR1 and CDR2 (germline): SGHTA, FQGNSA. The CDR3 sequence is CASSSKKREWYEQYF. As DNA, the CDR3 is TGTGCCAGCAGCTCAAAGAAGCGGGAGTGGTACGAGCAGTACTTC.

The DNA for the CDR3 is TGTGCCAGCAGCGCCCGACAGAATTCACCCCTCCACTTT. This encodes CASSARQNSPLHF. The chain carries TRBV7-2 and TRBJ1-6; possibly TRBD1 for D (5 bases). This CDR3 is 13 amino acids long. The V gene lost 5 bases and the J gene lost 7 bases, with 9 bases spanning the gap. The V gene's germline CDR1 is SGHTA and CDR2 FQGNSA.

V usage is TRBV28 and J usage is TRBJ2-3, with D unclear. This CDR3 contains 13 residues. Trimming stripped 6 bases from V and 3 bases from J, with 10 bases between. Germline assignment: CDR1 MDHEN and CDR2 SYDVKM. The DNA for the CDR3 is TGTGCCAGCAGCTCGCCCCCGACAGATACGCAGTATTTT. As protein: CASSSPPTDTQYF.

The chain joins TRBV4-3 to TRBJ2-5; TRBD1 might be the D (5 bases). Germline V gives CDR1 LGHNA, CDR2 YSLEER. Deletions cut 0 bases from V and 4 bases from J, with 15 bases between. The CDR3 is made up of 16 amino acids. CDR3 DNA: TGCGCCAGCAGCCAAGAACTTTTTTCAGGGCGAGAGACCCAGTACTTC. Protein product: CASSQELFSGRETQYF.

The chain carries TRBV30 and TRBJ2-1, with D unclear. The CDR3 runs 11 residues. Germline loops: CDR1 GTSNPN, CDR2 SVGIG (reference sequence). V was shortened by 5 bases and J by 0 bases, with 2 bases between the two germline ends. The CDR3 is CAWGSYNEQFF. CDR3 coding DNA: TGTGCCTGGGGCTCCTACAATGAGCAGTTCTTC.

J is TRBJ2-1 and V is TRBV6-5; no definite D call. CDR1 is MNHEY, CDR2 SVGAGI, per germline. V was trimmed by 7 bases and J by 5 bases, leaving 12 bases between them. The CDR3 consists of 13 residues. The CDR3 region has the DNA TGTGCCAGCACGTCGGACCAAAACAATGAGCAGTTCTTC. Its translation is CASTSDQNNEQFF.

The DNA for the CDR3 is TGCAGCGTCCTAATTACAGGGAAAAAACTGTTTTTT. It translates to CSVLITGKKLFF. The chain joins TRBV29-1 to TRBJ1-4; possible D gene TRBD1, 6 bases. This CDR3 is 12 amino acids long. Per the germline V gene, CDR1 is SQVTM and CDR2 is ANQGSEA. V was clipped by 6 bases and J by 9 bases, with 14 bases between them. Filled out from reference TRBV29-1 and TRBJ1-4, the complete variable domain reads SAVISQKPSRDICQRGTSLTIQCQVDSQVTMMFWYRQQPGQSLTLIATANQGSEATYESGFVIDKFPISRPNLTFSTLTVSNMSPEDSSIYLCSVLITGKKLFFGSGTQLSVL.

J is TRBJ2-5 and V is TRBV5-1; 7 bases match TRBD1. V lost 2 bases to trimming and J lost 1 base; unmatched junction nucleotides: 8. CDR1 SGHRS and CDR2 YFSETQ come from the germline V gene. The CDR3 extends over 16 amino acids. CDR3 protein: CASSFQPGQTQETQYF. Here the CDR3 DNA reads TGCGCCAGCAGCTTCCAACCGGGACAGACCCAAGAGACCCAGTACTTC.